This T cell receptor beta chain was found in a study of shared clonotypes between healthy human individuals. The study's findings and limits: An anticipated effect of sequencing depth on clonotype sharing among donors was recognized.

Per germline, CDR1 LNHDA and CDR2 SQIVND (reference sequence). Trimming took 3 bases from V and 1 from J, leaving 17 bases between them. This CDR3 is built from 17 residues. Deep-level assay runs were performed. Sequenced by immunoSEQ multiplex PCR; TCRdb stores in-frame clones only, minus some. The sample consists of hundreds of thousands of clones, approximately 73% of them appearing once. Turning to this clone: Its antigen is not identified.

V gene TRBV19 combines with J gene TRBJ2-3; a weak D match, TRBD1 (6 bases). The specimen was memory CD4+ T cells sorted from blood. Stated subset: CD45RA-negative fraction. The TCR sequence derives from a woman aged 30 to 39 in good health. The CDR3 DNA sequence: TGTGCCAGTAGTATTGATCGGACAGCGAGGGGCACAGATACGCAGTATTTT. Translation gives CASSIDRTARGTDTQYF.